A single sample is the source of the 17 T cell receptor beta chains below, sequenced in a study of OX40 agonist ivuxolimab in advanced cancers. Assay used: immunoSEQ multiplex PCR; TCRdb lists only in-frame clones, some missing. This sample carries around 140,000 clones, about nine tenths of them seen once, and the ten largest clones take approximately 1.1%. The specimen was CD4+ or CD8+ T cells sorted from blood, collected in a trial of the OX40 agonist ivuxolimab. The receptors originated from an adult with an advanced solid tumor such as melanoma, head and neck, liver or kidney cancer.

This chain connects TRBV10-3 to TRBJ2-1, with 9 positions matching TRBD2. Germline V gene lookup returns CDR1 ENHRY and CDR2 SYGVKD. J was trimmed by 3 bases and V by 0 bases; bases with no gene match: 9. CDR3 length: 18 residues. The CDR3 DNA is TGTGCCATCAGTGAGTCGAAAGGGCTAGCGGGACACTACAATGAGCAGTTCTTC. Translation gives CAISESKGLAGHYNEQFF.

The chain recombines TRBV30 with TRBJ2-7, with a possible D match to TRBD2 (5 bases). This CDR3 is 14 amino acids long. V dropped 1 base and J dropped 0 bases, with 10 bases sitting between them. Germline V gives CDR1 GTSNPN, CDR2 SVGIG (reference sequence). The CDR3 region is CAWSDEGSSYEQYF. In nucleotides, the CDR3 is TGTGCCTGGAGTGATGAGGGATCCTCCTACGAGCAGTACTTC.

This chain links TRBV19 with TRBJ2-7; D ambiguous. Trimming pared 6 bases from V and 3 bases from J, leaving 18 bases between. The CDR3 length is 15 residues. In germline, CDR1 is LNHDA, CDR2 SQIVND (reference sequence). The CDR3 sequence is CASSDRWGSFYEQYF. CDR3 nucleotide sequence: TGTGCCAGTAGCGATCGGTGGGGTTCTTTCTACGAGCAGTACTTC. Variable domain in full (rest from reference TRBV19 and TRBJ2-7): DGGITQSPKYLFRKEGQNVTLSCEQNLNHDAMYWYRQDPGQGLRLIYYSQIVNDFQKGDIAEGYSVSREKKESFPLTVTSAQKNPTAFYLCASSDRWGSFYEQYFGPGTRLTVT.

This rearrangement joins TRBV9 to TRBJ2-1, with D hard to call. Germline V gene data show CDR1 as SGDLS and CDR2 as YYNGEE. The CDR3 runs to 15 residues. V lost 0 bases, J lost 5 bases, and 12 bases lay in between. CDR3 in amino acids: CASSVVSGADNEQFF. The CDR3, as DNA: TGTGCCAGCAGCGTAGTTTCCGGAGCTGACAATGAGCAGTTCTTC.

V gene TRBV6-1 combines with J gene TRBJ2-2, with D tentatively TRBD1 (6 bases). The V end lost 4 bases, the J end lost 0 bases, and 12 bases lay between the germline ends. The CDR3 runs 16 residues. Germline values: CDR1 MNHNS, CDR2 SASEGT. The CDR3 region has the DNA TGTGCCAGCAGTGGGGGGCAATTCGCGAACACCGGGGAGCTGTTTTTT. It encodes CASSGGQFANTGELFF.

The chain carries TRBV18 and TRBJ2-2; D remains unclear. V dropped 0 bases and J dropped 4 bases, with 9 bases sitting between them. The CDR3 consists of 15 residues. In germline, CDR1 is KGHSH, CDR2 LQKENI. CDR3 in DNA: TGTGCCAGCTCACCACCGTCTAGGTTCACCGGGGAGCTGTTTTTT. As protein: CASSPPSRFTGELFF.

The J gene is TRBJ2-3, the V gene TRBV9, with 9 bases matching TRBD2. The CDR3 length is 16 residues. Trimming took 0 bases from V and 6 from J; bases not matched to a gene: 8. Germline V gene sequence: CDR1 SGDLS, CDR2 YYNGEE. The CDR3 is CASSVDGGRAVDTQYF. CDR3 nucleotide sequence: TGTGCCAGCAGCGTAGACGGCGGGAGGGCCGTGGATACGCAGTATTTT.

The V call is TRBV18, the J call TRBJ2-5, with D hard to call. The CDR3 is made up of 13 amino acids. Trimming removed 5 bases at V and 4 bases at J, with 11 bases between. Germline loops: CDR1 KGHSH, CDR2 LQKENI. The CDR3 DNA is TGTGCCAGCTCAGTACGAGTGGGAGAGACCCAGTACTTC. This translates into CASSVRVGETQYF.

The genes are TRBV6-1 and TRBJ1-1; maybe TRBD1 (5 bases). V gave up 7 bases and J gave up 8 bases, with 11 bases separating them. Germline V gene data show CDR1 as MNHNS and CDR2 as SASEGT. The CDR3 is 11 amino acids. The CDR3 sequence: CASTEGQEAFF. The CDR3 region has the DNA TGTGCCAGCACCGAGGGGCAGGAAGCTTTCTTT.

The rearrangement joins TRBV5-5 to TRBJ2-7; D possibly corresponds to TRBD2 (6 bases). CDR3 size: 15 residues. Germline V gives CDR1 SGHKS, CDR2 YYEKEE (reference sequence). Trimming shortened V by 3 bases and J by 3 bases, and 16 bases separated the two germline ends. CDR3 bases: TGTGCCAGCAGCTCCATTGGGGACTCAAGCTACGAGCAGTACTTC. This gives the protein CASSSIGDSSYEQYF.

Regarding this clone: The same CDR3 also results from other DNA sequences found in this sample. The chain is built from TRBV30 and TRBJ1-1; D is ambiguous. CDR3 length: 10 residues. Trimming pared 2 bases from V and 5 bases from J, leaving 3 bases between. Germline loops: CDR1 GTSNPN, CDR2 SVGIG (reference sequence). The CDR3 DNA reads TGTGCCTGGAGTAGGACTGAAGCTTTCTTT. This codes for CAWSRTEAFF.

The chain has TRBV9 and TRBJ1-5; TRBD1 matches at 8 bases. This CDR3 spans 20 amino acids. V gave up 0 bases and J gave up 0 bases; unmatched junction bases: 14. Germline assignment: CDR1 SGDLS and CDR2 YYNGEE. The CDR3 reads CASSVVDGLQGVYSNQPQHF. CDR3 sequence (DNA): TGTGCCAGCAGCGTAGTTGACGGCTTACAGGGGGTATATAGCAATCAGCCCCAGCATTTT. Filled out from reference TRBV9 and TRBJ1-5, the complete variable domain reads DSGVTQTPKHLITATGQRVTLRCSPRSGDLSVYWYQQSLDQGLQFLIQYYNGEERAKGNILERFSAQQFPDLHSELNLSSLELGDSALYFCASSVVDGLQGVYSNQPQHFGDGTRLSIL.

The chain carries TRBV29-1 and TRBJ2-5; the D is unclear. Germline values: CDR1 SQVTM, CDR2 ANQGSEA. This CDR3 spans 10 amino acids. V was cut by 8 bases and J by 4 bases, with 8 bases left in between. The DNA for the CDR3 is TGCAGCCACGGTGGAGAGACCCAGTACTTC. Translation gives CSHGGETQYF.

This chain's CDR3 is CASSQGRTSTDTQYF. Written as DNA, the CDR3 is TGTGCCAGCAGCCAAGGGCGGACTAGCACAGATACGCAGTATTTT. The J gene is TRBJ2-3, the V gene TRBV4-2, with D perhaps TRBD2 (5 bases). In germline, CDR1 is LGHNA, CDR2 YNFKEQ. V gave up 1 base and J gave up 0 bases, with 8 bases separating them. This CDR3 has 15 residues.

This chain connects TRBV5-1 to TRBJ2-7; D not resolved. V was clipped by 0 bases and J by 2 bases, with 3 bases between them. Germline lookup yields CDR1 SGHRS and CDR2 YFSETQ. This CDR3 comprises 12 residues. CDR3 region: CASSLEPYEQYF. The CDR3 DNA sequence: TGCGCCAGCAGCTTGGAACCCTACGAGCAGTACTTC.

This clone was picked up one time. This chain links TRBV6-1 with TRBJ2-2; D tentatively reads TRBD1 or TRBD2 (5 bases each). The V end lost 1 base, the J end lost 2 bases, and 8 bases lay between the germline ends. Per the germline V gene, CDR1 is MNHNS and CDR2 is SASEGT. The CDR3 covers 15 residues. The CDR3 coding sequence is TGTGCCAGCAGTGAAGTCGGGGCAAACACCGGGGAGCTGTTTTTT. It codes for CASSEVGANTGELFF.

This chain connects TRBV5-1 to TRBJ1-1; 8 nucleotides align to TRBD1. With 0 bases clipped from V and 3 bases from J, the junction kept 10 bases outside the gene matches. This CDR3 has 17 amino acids. Germline values: CDR1 SGHRS, CDR2 YFSETQ. The CDR3 reads CASSLGSRGLGYTEAFF. The DNA for the CDR3 is TGCGCCAGCAGCTTGGGAAGCAGGGGGCTAGGGTACACTGAAGCTTTCTTT.